The 27 T cell receptor beta chains below were found in one sample sequenced in a study of early T cells in non-severe SARS-CoV-2 infection. MiXCR, applied by TCRdb to the 5' RACE reads, yields one record per CDR3 protein. The repertoire has tens of thousands of distinct CDR3 sequences, 5% of them found once; the top ten carry roughly 4.3%. Sequenced input: whole blood. Receptors originate from an adult who was a healthcare worker with PCR-confirmed SARS-CoV-2 infection or an uninfected control (not recorded which).

This clonotype was seen repeatedly, ten times or more. The chain recombines TRBV6-5 with TRBJ1-2; D remains unclear. CDR1 and CDR2 (germline): MNHEY, SVGAGI. CDR3 length equals 13 residues. Trimming pared 5 bases from V and 4 bases from J, leaving 11 bases between. The CDR3 coding sequence is TGTGCCAGCAGTATCTTAGGAGGCTATGGCTACACCTTC. Its translation: CASSILGGYGYTF.

In its sample, this clonotype was seen many times. The chain recombines TRBV7-9 with TRBJ1-5; 7 bases align to TRBD1. The trim removed 6 bases at V and 7 bases at J, leaving 9 bases unmatched. Germline CDR1 reads SEHNR; CDR2 reads FQNEAQ (reference sequence). This CDR3 is 14 amino acids long. The CDR3 nucleotides read TGTGCCAGCAGTCGTCAGGGGGGCGACCAGCCCCAGCATTTT. As protein: CASSRQGGDQPQHF.

This chain joins TRBV18 and TRBJ1-5, with a weak D call TRBD1 (5 bases). The CDR3 spans 16 residues. V gave up 2 bases and J gave up 0 bases, with 11 bases separating them. The germline V gene encodes CDR1 KGHSH and CDR2 LQKENI. CDR3 nucleotides: TGTGCCAGCTCACCAAACAGGCCTAATAGCAATCAGCCCCAGCATTTT. Protein: CASSPNRPNSNQPQHF.

Many counts were recorded for this clonotype. In nucleotides, the CDR3 is TGTGCCAGCAGCTTGCAGCGGGCGATGGGCGGGGAGCTGTTTTTT. This encodes CASSLQRAMGGELFF. The chain uses TRBV7-2 and TRBJ2-2; possibly TRBD2 for D (6 bases). Germline V CDR1 and CDR2: SGHTA, FQGNSA. The CDR3 is 15 residues long. V was cut by 3 bases and J by 7 bases, with 15 bases left in between.

In its sample, this clonotype was seen many times. The chain has TRBV11-2 and TRBJ1-1, with a tentative D call TRBD1 (6 bases). Trimming removed 1 base from V and 11 bases from J, with 11 bases in between. The germline V gene has CDR1 SGHAT and CDR2 FQNNGV. The length of the CDR3 is 12 residues. CDR3 residues: CASSLGTAPAFF. As DNA, the CDR3 is TGTGCCAGCAGCTTAGGGACAGCCCCTGCTTTCTTT.

There are many counts of this clonotype. J is TRBJ2-1 and V is TRBV5-1; 8 nucleotides agree with TRBD2. With 0 bases clipped from V and 8 bases from J, the junction kept 4 bases outside the gene matches. CDR3 length equals 14 residues. Germline CDR1 is SGHRS and CDR2 is YFSETQ. CDR3 residues: CASSLEGGRYEQFF. As DNA, the CDR3 is TGCGCCAGCAGCTTGGAAGGCGGGAGGTATGAGCAGTTCTTC.

This clonotype occurred many times. The rearrangement joins TRBV7-6 to TRBJ1-1; 8 bases line up with TRBD1. The germline V gene has CDR1 SGHVS and CDR2 FNYEAQ. The length of the CDR3 is 17 residues. V was pared by 1 base and J by 3 bases, with 10 bases of the junction left unmatched. The CDR3: CASSLVVQGAPDTEAFF. CDR3 bases: TGTGCCAGCAGCTTAGTCGTGCAGGGGGCCCCCGACACTGAAGCTTTCTTT.

The V and J genes are TRBV21-1 and TRBJ1-1; the DNA was not compared with TRBD1, the D call given in the table. TRBV21-1 represents a pseudogene. The CDR3 has 15 amino acids. CDR3 DNA: TGTGCCAGCAGCTCTATACAGGGGAAGAACACTGAAGCTTTCTTT. Encoded protein: CASSSIQGKNTEAFF.

This clonotype is medium-sized (0.01 to 0.1%) in the sample. For the CDR3, the DNA is TGCAGTGCCCCCAGGCAGCCTATGAACACTGAAGCTTTCTTT. This sequence encodes CSAPRQPMNTEAFF. The rearrangement uses TRBV20-1 and TRBJ1-1; unclear D gene. V was pared by 6 bases and J by 0 bases, with 14 bases between. Germline V gives CDR1 DFQATT, CDR2 SNEGSKA (reference sequence). The CDR3 totals 14 residues.

The rearrangement uses TRBV28 and TRBJ2-2; 7 nucleotides match TRBD1. The germline V gene encodes CDR1 MDHEN and CDR2 SYDVKM. This CDR3 is 20 amino acids long. J was trimmed by 1 base and V by 7 bases; bases with no gene match: 21. The CDR3 DNA reads TGTGCCAGCACCTCATGGTCCGACAGGCCCCAGGGGGTGAACACCGGGGAGCTGTTTTTT. This gives the protein CASTSWSDRPQGVNTGELFF.

The rearrangement uses TRBV6-6 and TRBJ1-1; D unclear. Trimming took off 2 bases at V and 0 bases at J, with 4 bases between the two ends. The CDR3 sequence is 13 residues long. Germline values: CDR1 MNHNY, CDR2 SVGAGI (reference sequence). The CDR3 loop reads CASSYPMNTEAFF. Here the CDR3 DNA reads TGTGCCAGCAGTTACCCGATGAACACTGAAGCTTTCTTT.

The sample holds many counts of this clonotype. The gene calls are TRBV7-2 and TRBJ2-4; 10 nucleotides match TRBD2. V lost 3 bases, J lost 9 bases, and 2 bases stayed unmatched. The CDR3 sequence is 13 residues long. Germline V gene data show CDR1 as SGHTA and CDR2 as FQGNSA. CDR3 sequence (DNA): TGTGCCAGCAGCTTCCCTAGCGGGAGCATTCAGTACTTC. Protein product: CASSFPSGSIQYF.

This clonotype came up many times. V gene TRBV12-3 or TRBV12-4 combines with J gene TRBJ1-3; no reliable D call. This CDR3 is 16 amino acids long. The germline V and J ends were trimmed by 3 bases and 7 bases, with 19 bases remaining between them. DNA for the CDR3: TGTGCCAGCAGTTTTCATGACACGAGCTCCCGGAACACCATATATTTT. Its protein is CASSFHDTSSRNTIYF.

In its sample, this clonotype was seen many times. V gene TRBV11-2 combines with J gene TRBJ2-2; maybe TRBD1 (6 bases). V was trimmed by 5 bases and J by 0 bases, leaving 10 bases between them. The CDR3 is 15 amino acids. In germline, CDR1 is SGHAT, CDR2 FQNNGV. The CDR3 is CASSHGTPNTGELFF. CDR3 DNA sequence: TGTGCCAGCAGCCACGGGACACCGAACACCGGGGAGCTGTTTTTT.

The V and J genes are TRBV9 and TRBJ1-4; D uncertain. The CDR3 has 15 amino acids. Trimming shortened V by 0 bases and J by 2 bases, and 8 bases separated the two germline ends. The germline V gene encodes CDR1 SGDLS and CDR2 YYNGEE. The CDR3 bases are TGTGCCAGCAGCGTAGGGGCCTACACTAATGAAAAACTGTTTTTT. This translates into CASSVGAYTNEKLFF.

This clonotype appeared a single time. The chain carries TRBV2 and TRBJ1-1, with no clear D. Germline V gene lookup returns CDR1 SNHLY and CDR2 FYNNEI. Trimming left V 9 bases short and J 2 bases short, with 7 bases between. The CDR3 totals 11 residues. The CDR3 DNA reads TGTGCCAGGGACGGTAACACTGAAGCTTTCTTT. Translating it yields CARDGNTEAFF.

Ten or more counts support this clonotype. The chain employs TRBV12-3 or TRBV12-4 and TRBJ2-3; D may be TRBD1 (6 bases). Deletions cut 3 bases from V and 7 bases from J, with 14 bases between. This CDR3 contains 14 residues. The CDR3 region is CASSFSGGANTQYF. CDR3 DNA sequence: TGTGCCAGCAGTTTTAGTGGGGGCGCGAATACGCAGTATTTT.

The chain combines TRBV28 with TRBJ2-7, with no clear D. Germline lookup yields CDR1 MDHEN and CDR2 SYDVKM. The CDR3 length is 11 residues. The DNA of the CDR3 is TGTGTGTCGGCCTCGACCAACGAGCAGTACTTC. Translation gives CVSASTNEQYF.

This clonotype occurred a few times. The chain employs TRBV27 and TRBJ2-7; D is unclear. The CDR3 contains 15 residues. From germline, CDR1 is MNHEY and CDR2 SMNVEV (reference sequence). The ends were cut back, 2 bases at V and 0 bases at J, with 11 bases in the middle. The CDR3 sequence is CASSLVPNPSYEQYF. The CDR3 DNA is TGTGCCAGCAGTTTAGTCCCAAACCCCTCCTACGAGCAGTACTTC.

This chain connects TRBV29-1 to TRBJ1-1; a weak D match, TRBD1 (5 bases). There are 13 residues in the CDR3. In germline, CDR1 is SQVTM, CDR2 ANQGSEA. The V end was cut by 2 bases, the J end by 7 bases, with 14 bases between. This chain's CDR3 is CSVERRLTGEAFF. In nucleotides, the CDR3 is TGCAGCGTTGAAAGGCGCCTAACAGGTGAAGCTTTCTTT.

The rearrangement joins TRBV28 to TRBJ1-4; D unresolved. The CDR3 length is 10 residues. V lost 8 bases to trimming and J lost 8 bases, with 6 bases between them. Germline V lookup: CDR1 MDHEN, CDR2 SYDVKM. This CDR3 reads CASGPEKLFF. CDR3 nucleotides: TGTGCCAGCGGACCCGAAAAACTGTTTTTT.

This chain uses TRBV28 with TRBJ2-3; D is undetermined. Per germline, CDR1 MDHEN and CDR2 SYDVKM. The V end lost 5 bases, the J end lost 2 bases, and 14 bases lay between the germline ends. CDR3 length: 15 residues. Here the CDR3 reads CASSDGGKLTDTQYF. Here the CDR3 DNA reads TGTGCCAGCAGTGACGGTGGGAAACTCACAGATACGCAGTATTTT.

This clonotype was detected a few times. CDR3 region: CASSWGQREETQYF. CDR3 sequence (DNA): TGTGCCAGCAGTTGGGGACAGCGAGAAGAGACCCAGTACTTC. The chain links TRBV5-6 to TRBJ2-5, with 7 bases lining up with TRBD1. This CDR3 region has 14 residues. Germline CDR1 and CDR2: SGHDT and YYEEEE. V trimming: 5 bases; J trimming: 3 bases; junction bases outside the gene matches: 7.

This clonotype was observed a few times. This chain uses TRBV12-3 or TRBV12-4 with TRBJ1-1; a weak D match, TRBD1 (5 bases). V dropped 5 bases and J dropped 6 bases, with 10 bases sitting between them. This CDR3 region has 12 residues. The CDR3 DNA sequence: TGTGCCAGCAGTCTAGGGGTCCCTGAAGCTTTCTTT. Translation gives CASSLGVPEAFF.

This clonotype has a handful of counts. The junction departs from the called germline gene at one end, perhaps through a read error. Here the CDR3 reads CASSPQGPLHF. The CDR3 nucleotides are TGTGCCAGCAGTCCTCAAGGGCCTCTACACTTC. The gene calls are TRBV12-3 or TRBV12-4 and TRBJ1-2, with D hard to call. This CDR3 comprises 11 residues.

The J gene is TRBJ1-2, the V gene TRBV12-3 or TRBV12-4; D remains ambiguous. The CDR3 has 15 amino acids. Trimming cost V 6 bases and J 0 bases, with 14 bases left between them. The CDR3 is CASSPGVSSNYGYTF. The CDR3 DNA reads TGTGCCAGCAGCCCAGGTGTGAGCTCTAACTATGGCTACACCTTC.

This chain links TRBV2 with TRBJ2-3; 11 nucleotides align to TRBD1. The CDR3 length is 14 residues. V dropped 4 bases and J dropped 3; count of bases not matched to a gene: 0. The germline gives CDR1 SNHLY, CDR2 FYNNEI. The CDR3 is CASSGDRGTDTQYF. Written as DNA, the CDR3 is TGTGCCAGCAGTGGGGACAGGGGGACAGATACGCAGTATTTT.